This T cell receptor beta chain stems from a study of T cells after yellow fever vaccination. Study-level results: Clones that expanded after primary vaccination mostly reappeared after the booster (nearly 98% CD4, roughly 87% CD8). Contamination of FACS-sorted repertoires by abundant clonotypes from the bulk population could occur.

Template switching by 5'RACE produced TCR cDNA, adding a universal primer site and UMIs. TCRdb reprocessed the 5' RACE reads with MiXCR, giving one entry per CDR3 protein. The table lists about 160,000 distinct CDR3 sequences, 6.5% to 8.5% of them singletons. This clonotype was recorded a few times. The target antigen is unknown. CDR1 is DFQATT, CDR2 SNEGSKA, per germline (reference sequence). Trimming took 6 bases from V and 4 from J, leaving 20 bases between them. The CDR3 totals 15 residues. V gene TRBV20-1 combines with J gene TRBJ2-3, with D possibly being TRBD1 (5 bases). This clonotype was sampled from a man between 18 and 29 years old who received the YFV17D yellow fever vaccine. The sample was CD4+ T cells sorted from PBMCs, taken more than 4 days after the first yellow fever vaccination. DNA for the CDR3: TGCAGTGCCAAAAAGGGGAACCTCAGGGCAGATACGCAGTATTTT. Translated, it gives CSAKKGNLRADTQYF.